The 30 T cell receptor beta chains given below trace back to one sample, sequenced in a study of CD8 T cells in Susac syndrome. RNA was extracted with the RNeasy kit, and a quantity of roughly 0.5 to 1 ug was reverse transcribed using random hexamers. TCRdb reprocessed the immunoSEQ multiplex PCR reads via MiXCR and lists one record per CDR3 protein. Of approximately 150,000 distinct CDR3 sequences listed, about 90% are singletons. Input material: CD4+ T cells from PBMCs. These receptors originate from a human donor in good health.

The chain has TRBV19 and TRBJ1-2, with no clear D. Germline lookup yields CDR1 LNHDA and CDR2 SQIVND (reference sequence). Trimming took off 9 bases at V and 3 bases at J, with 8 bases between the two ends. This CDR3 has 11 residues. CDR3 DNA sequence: TGTGCCAGCAAGTATTACTATGGCTACACCTTC. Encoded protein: CASKYYYGYTF.

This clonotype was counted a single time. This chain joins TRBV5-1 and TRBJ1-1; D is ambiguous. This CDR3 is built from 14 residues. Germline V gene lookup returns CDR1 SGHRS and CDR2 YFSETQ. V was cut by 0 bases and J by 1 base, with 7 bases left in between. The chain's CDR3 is CASSLVQRNTEAFF. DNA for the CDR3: TGCGCCAGCAGCTTGGTCCAGAGGAACACTGAAGCTTTCTTT.

The DNA for the CDR3 is TGTGCCAGCAGTCCTTCGACTAGCTACAATGAGCAGTTCTTC. It yields the protein CASSPSTSYNEQFF. J is TRBJ2-1 and V is TRBV6-5; possibly TRBD2 for D (6 bases). V shed 5 bases and J shed 3 bases, with 11 bases lying between them. CDR1 is MNHEY, CDR2 SVGAGI, per germline. CDR3 length equals 14 residues.

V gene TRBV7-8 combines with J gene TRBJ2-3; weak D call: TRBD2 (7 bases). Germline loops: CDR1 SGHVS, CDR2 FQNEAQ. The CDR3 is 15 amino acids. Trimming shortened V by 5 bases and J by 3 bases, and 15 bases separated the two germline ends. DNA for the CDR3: TGTGCCAGCAGCCCTAGGGGGGGCAGGACAGATACGCAGTATTTT. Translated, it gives CASSPRGGRTDTQYF.

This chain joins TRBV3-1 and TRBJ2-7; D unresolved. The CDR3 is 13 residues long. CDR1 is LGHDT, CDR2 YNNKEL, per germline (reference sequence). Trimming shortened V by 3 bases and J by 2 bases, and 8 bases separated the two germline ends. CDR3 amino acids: CASSQALTYEQYF. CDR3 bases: TGTGCCAGCAGCCAGGCGCTTACCTACGAGCAGTACTTC.

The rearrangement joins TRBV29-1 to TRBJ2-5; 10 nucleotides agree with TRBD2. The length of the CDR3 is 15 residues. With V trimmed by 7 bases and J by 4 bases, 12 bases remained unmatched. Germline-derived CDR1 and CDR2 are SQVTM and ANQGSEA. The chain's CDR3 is CSGGLAGALGETQYF. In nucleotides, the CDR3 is TGCAGCGGGGGGCTAGCGGGGGCCTTAGGAGAGACCCAGTACTTC.

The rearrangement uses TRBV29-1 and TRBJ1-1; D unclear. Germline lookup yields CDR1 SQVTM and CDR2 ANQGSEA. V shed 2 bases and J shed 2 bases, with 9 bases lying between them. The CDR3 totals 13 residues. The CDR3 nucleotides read TGCAGCGTTGAAAAGACGGTTAACACTGAAGCTTTCTTT. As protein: CSVEKTVNTEAFF.

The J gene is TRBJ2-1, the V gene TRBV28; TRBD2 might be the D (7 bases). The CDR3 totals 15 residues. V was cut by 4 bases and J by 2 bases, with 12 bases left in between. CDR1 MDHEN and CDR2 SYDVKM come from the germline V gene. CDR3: CASSSQGRAYNEQFF. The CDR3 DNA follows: TGTGCCAGCAGTTCCCAGGGGAGGGCCTACAATGAGCAGTTCTTC.

The CDR3 DNA is TGTGCCAGCAGCTTAGCGGCCATTACCTACAATGAGCAGTTCTTC. Its protein is CASSLAAITYNEQFF. The J gene is TRBJ2-1, the V gene TRBV7-2, with D uncertain. V lost 0 bases to trimming and J lost 2 bases, with 8 bases between them. The length of the CDR3 is 15 residues. Per germline, CDR1 SGHTA and CDR2 FQGNSA.

The CDR3 reads CASRTSRSSYNEQFF. The CDR3 bases are TGTGCCAGCAGGACCAGCCGAAGCTCCTACAATGAGCAGTTCTTC. The chain combines TRBV28 with TRBJ2-1, with unresolved D. The CDR3 runs 15 residues. The V gene lost 6 bases and the J gene lost 0 bases, with 12 bases spanning the gap. The germline V gene has CDR1 MDHEN and CDR2 SYDVKM. The full variable domain, completed using reference TRBV28 and TRBJ2-1, is DVKVTQSSRYLVKRTGEKVFLECVQDMDHENMFWYRQDPGLGLRLIYFSYDVKMKEKGDIPEGYSVSREKKERFSLILESASTNQTSMYLCASRTSRSSYNEQFFGPGTRLTVL.

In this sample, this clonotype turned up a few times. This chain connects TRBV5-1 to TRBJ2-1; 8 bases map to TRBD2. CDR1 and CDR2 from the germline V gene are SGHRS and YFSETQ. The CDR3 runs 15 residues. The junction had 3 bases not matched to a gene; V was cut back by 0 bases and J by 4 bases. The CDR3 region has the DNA TGCGCCAGCAGCTTGGTAGCGGGGCTATACAATGAGCAGTTCTTC. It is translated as CASSLVAGLYNEQFF.

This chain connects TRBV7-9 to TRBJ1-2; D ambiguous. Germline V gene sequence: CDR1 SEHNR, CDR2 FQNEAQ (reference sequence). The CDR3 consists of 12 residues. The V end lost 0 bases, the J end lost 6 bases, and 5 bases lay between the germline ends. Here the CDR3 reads CASSLAADGYTF. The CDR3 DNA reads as TGTGCCAGCAGCTTAGCTGCTGATGGCTACACCTTC.

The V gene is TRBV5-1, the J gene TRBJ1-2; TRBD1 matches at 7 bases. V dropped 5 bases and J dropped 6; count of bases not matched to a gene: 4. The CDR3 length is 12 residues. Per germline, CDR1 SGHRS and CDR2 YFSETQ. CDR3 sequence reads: CASRRGQDGYTF. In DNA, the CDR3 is TGCGCCAGCAGAAGGGGGCAAGATGGCTACACCTTC.

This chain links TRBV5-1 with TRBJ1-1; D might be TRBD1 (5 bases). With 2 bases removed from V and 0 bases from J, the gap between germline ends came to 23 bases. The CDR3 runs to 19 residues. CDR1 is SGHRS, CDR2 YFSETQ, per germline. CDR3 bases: TGCGCCAGCAGCTTAAGAGGGGCCCGAGTGTCCTTAATGAACACTGAAGCTTTCTTT. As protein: CASSLRGARVSLMNTEAFF.

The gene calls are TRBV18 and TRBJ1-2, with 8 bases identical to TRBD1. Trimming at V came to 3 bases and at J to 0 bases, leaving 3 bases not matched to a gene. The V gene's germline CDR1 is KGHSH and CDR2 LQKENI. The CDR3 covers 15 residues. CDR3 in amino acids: CASSPTGGANYGYTF. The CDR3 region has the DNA TGTGCCAGCTCACCTACAGGGGGTGCTAACTATGGCTACACCTTC.

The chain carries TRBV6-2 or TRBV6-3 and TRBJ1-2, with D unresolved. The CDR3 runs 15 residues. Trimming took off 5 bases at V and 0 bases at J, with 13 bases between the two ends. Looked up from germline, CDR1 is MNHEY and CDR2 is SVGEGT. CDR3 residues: CASSGRAAANYGYTF. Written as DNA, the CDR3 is TGTGCCAGCAGTGGACGGGCCGCAGCTAACTATGGCTACACCTTC.

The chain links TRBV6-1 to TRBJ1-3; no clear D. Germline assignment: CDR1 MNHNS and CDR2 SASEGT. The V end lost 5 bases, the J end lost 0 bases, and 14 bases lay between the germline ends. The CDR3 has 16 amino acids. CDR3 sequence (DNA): TGTGCCAGCAGTCGCCTACATGGATCCTCTGGAAACACCATATATTTT. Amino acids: CASSRLHGSSGNTIYF.

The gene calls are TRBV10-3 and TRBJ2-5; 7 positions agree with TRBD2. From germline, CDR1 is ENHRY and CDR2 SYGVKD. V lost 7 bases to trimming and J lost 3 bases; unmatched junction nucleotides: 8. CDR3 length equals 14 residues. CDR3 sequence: CAITQRAGEETQYF. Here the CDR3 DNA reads TGTGCCATCACGCAACGGGCGGGAGAAGAGACCCAGTACTTC.

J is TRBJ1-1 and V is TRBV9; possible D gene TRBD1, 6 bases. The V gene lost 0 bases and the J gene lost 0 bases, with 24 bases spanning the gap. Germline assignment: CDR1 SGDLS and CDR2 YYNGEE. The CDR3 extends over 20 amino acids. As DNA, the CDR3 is TGTGCCAGCAGCGTAGATCATCTTCGGGCGGACAGTTTCATGAACACTGAAGCTTTCTTT. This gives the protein CASSVDHLRADSFMNTEAFF. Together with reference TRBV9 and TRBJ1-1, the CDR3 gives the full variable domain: DSGVTQTPKHLITATGQRVTLRCSPRSGDLSVYWYQQSLDQGLQFLIQYYNGEERAKGNILERFSAQQFPDLHSELNLSSLELGDSALYFCASSVDHLRADSFMNTEAFFGQGTRLTVV.

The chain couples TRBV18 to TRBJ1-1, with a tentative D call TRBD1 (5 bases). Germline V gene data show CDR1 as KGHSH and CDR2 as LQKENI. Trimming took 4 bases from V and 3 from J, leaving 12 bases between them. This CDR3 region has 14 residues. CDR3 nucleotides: TGTGCCAGCTCACGAGGGGTCCTGGACACTGAAGCTTTCTTT. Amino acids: CASSRGVLDTEAFF.

The DNA of the CDR3 is TGTGCCAGCAGTTTTTTGGGGAGGGACGAGCAGTACTTC. Encoded protein: CASSFLGRDEQYF. The chain is built from TRBV27 and TRBJ2-7, with TRBD2 identical over 7 bases. V gave up 3 bases and J gave up 5 bases; unmatched junction bases: 4. The CDR3 is 13 residues long. CDR1 MNHEY and CDR2 SMNVEV come from the germline V gene (reference sequence).

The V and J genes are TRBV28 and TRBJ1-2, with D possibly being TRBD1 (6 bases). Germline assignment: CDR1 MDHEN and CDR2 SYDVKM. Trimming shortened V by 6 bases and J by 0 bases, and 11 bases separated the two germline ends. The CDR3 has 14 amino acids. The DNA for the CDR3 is TGTGCCAGCAGCCTCAGGGGTGCTAACTATGGCTACACCTTC. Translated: CASSLRGANYGYTF.

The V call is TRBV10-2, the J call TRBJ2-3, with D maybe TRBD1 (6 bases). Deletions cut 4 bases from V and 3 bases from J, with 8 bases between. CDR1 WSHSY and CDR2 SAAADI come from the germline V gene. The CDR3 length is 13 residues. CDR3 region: CASSGGTTDTQYF. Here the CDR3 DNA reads TGCGCCAGCAGTGGTGGGACAACAGATACGCAGTATTTT.

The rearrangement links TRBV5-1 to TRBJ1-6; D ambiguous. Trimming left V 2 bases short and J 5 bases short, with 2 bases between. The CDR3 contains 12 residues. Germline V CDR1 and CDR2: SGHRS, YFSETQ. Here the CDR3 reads CASSFDNSPLHF. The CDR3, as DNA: TGCGCCAGCAGCTTTGATAATTCACCCCTCCACTTT.

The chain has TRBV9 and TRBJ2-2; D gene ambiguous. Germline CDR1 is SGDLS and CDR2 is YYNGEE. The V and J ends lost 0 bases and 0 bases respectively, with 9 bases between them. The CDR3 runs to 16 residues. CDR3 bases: TGTGCCAGCAGCGTAGTCGGATTCGCGAACACCGGGGAGCTGTTTTTT. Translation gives CASSVVGFANTGELFF.

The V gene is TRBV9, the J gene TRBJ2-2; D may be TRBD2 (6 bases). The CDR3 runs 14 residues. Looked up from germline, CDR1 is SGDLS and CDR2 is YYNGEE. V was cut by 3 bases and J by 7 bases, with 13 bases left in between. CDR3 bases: TGTGCCAGCAGCGACGGGAGTAGGGGCGGGGAGCTGTTTTTT. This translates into CASSDGSRGGELFF.

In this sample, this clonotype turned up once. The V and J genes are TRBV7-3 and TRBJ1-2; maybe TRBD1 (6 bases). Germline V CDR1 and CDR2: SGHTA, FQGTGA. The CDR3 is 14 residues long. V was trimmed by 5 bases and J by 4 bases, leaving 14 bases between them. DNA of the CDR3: TGTGCCAGCAGCCTTGGGACAAGCGCCTATGGCTACACCTTC. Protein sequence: CASSLGTSAYGYTF.

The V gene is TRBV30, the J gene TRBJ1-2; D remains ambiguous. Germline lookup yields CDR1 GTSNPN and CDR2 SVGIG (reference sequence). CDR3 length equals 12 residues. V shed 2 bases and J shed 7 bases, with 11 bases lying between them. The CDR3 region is CAWSPSFGGYTF. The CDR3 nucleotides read TGTGCCTGGAGTCCTTCTTTCGGTGGCTACACCTTC.

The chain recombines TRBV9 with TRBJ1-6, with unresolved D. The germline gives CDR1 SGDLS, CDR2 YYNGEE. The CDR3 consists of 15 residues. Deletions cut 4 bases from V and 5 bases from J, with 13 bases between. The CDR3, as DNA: TGTGCCAGCAGCCCCAGGCCTGCGGATAATTCACCCCTCCACTTT. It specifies CASSPRPADNSPLHF.

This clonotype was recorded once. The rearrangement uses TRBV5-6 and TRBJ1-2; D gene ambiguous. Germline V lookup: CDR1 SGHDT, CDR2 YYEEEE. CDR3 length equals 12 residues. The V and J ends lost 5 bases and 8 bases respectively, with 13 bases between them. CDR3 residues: CASSPTTGGYTF. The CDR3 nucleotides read TGTGCCAGCAGTCCGACCACGGGGGGCTACACCTTC.